What follows describes a single TCR beta chain. Its specificity is unknown. The entry originates in a study of a mutant IDH1 vaccine in newly diagnosed glioma. Study background: The study started vaccination 4-6 weeks after radiotherapy alone, or with temozolomide cycles. Most patients had received both radiotherapy and temozolomide, the prior options being radiotherapy, temozolomide, or both. Among treated patients, 62.5% were male and roughly 38% female, and mean age was 40.4 years.

The sample's time point: week 5, during vaccination. With topical imiquimod, each dose of the vaccine consisted of 300 ug of mutant IDH1 20-mer peptide. Donors harbored newly found WHO grade 3 or 4 IDH1-mutant, ATRX-lost astrocytomas. The V end was cut by 3 bases, the J end by 5 bases, with 13 bases between. The CDR3 is 14 amino acids. Per germline, CDR1 SEHNR and CDR2 FQNEAQ (reference sequence). TCRdb keeps only in-frame clones here, not all; method: immunoSEQ multiplex PCR. The repertoire holds 20,000 to 30,000 clones, with roughly three quarters as singletons. This specimen consisted of PBMCs, obtained from a glioma patient whose treatment included an IDH1 peptide vaccine. This sequence joins TRBV7-9 and TRBJ1-1; D remains ambiguous. This TCR was recovered from a man between 35 and 55 years old with glioma. Some clones in this sample may be carry-over from other donors' samples. The CDR3 loop reads CASSLTLGGTEAFF. Here the CDR3 DNA reads TGTGCCAGCAGCTTGACCCTTGGAGGGACTGAAGCTTTCTTT.